These 26 T cell receptor beta chains came from one sample sequenced in a study of blood T cell repertoires in COVID-19. Assay used: immunoSEQ multiplex PCR; TCRdb lists only in-frame clones, some missing. The sample holds approximately 360,000 clones; roughly four fifths are singletons and the top ten take around 5%. Sequenced material: PBMCs or T cells enriched from blood (not recorded which). The receptors stem from a woman aged 45-59 years who had recovered from COVID-19.

This chain connects TRBV30 to TRBJ2-2, with D perhaps matching TRBD2 (6 bases). The CDR3 is 15 residues long. Trimming shortened V by 7 bases and J by 4 bases, and 19 bases separated the two germline ends. Germline-derived CDR1 and CDR2 are GTSNPN and SVGIG (reference sequence). CDR3 residues: CALSRGRDSTGELFF. The DNA of the CDR3 is TGTGCCTTGTCCCGCGGTAGGGACTCCACCGGGGAGCTGTTTTTT.

Of note for this clone: A junction boundary mismatches the germline segment, possibly from a read error. The chain is built from TRBV18 and TRBJ1-2; 7 nucleotides line up with TRBD1. The length of the CDR3 is 13 residues. The germline gives CDR1 KGHSH, CDR2 LQKENI. In nucleotides, the CDR3 is TGTGCCAGCTCACCACTGGACAGGACCCCTATTGCCTTC. This translates into CASSPLDRTPIAF.

Here the CDR3 DNA reads TGTGCCAGTAGTACCTCCTTTAAACTGCTAGACAAGGAGGTGGGCTACACCTTC. Its protein is CASSTSFKLLDKEVGYTF. This chain links TRBV19 with TRBJ1-2; D gene unclear. Germline V gives CDR1 LNHDA, CDR2 SQIVND (reference sequence). The CDR3 consists of 18 residues. V was pared by 4 bases and J by 8 bases, with 29 bases between. The complete variable domain, with remaining parts taken from reference TRBV19 and TRBJ1-2, reads DGGITQSPKYLFRKEGQNVTLSCEQNLNHDAMYWYRQDPGQGLRLIYYSQIVNDFQKGDIAEGYSVSREKKESFPLTVTSAQKNPTAFYLCASSTSFKLLDKEVGYTFGSGTRLTVV.

In its sample, this clone was seen once. The chain combines TRBV10-3 with TRBJ1-2; 8 positions agree with TRBD1. The J segment lost 8 bases and the V segment lost 4 bases, leaving 15 bases of the junction unmatched. This CDR3 is built from 16 residues. Per germline, CDR1 ENHRY and CDR2 SYGVKD. CDR3 DNA: TGTGCCATCAGTGGGTCAATTCAGGGGGCTTCGCAAGGCTACACCTTC. It codes for CAISGSIQGASQGYTF.

CDR3 sequence reads: CASSLGPFGQANTEAFF. In DNA form, the CDR3 reads TGTGCCAGCAGCTTAGGGCCGTTTGGGCAGGCTAACACTGAAGCTTTCTTT. V and J are TRBV11-2 and TRBJ1-1, with D uncertain. This CDR3 is 17 amino acids long. The V gene's germline CDR1 is SGHAT and CDR2 FQNNGV. Trimming removed 1 base at V and 2 bases at J, with 17 bases between.

V is TRBV4-2 and J is TRBJ1-5; 9 bases are a match to TRBD1. The CDR3 is made up of 16 amino acids. V shed 2 bases, J shed 4 bases, and the junction held 6 bases outside the gene matches. Per germline, CDR1 LGHNA and CDR2 YNFKEQ. CDR3 sequence (DNA): TGTGCCAGCAGCCAACATACCGGGACAGGGAATCAGCCCCAGCATTTT. The encoded protein is CASSQHTGTGNQPQHF.

The genes are TRBV18 and TRBJ1-1; 8 nucleotides match TRBD1. The CDR3 is 14 residues long. J was trimmed by 7 bases and V by 1 base; bases with no gene match: 5. The germline V gene encodes CDR1 KGHSH and CDR2 LQKENI. This CDR3 is CASSPQQGVFEAFF. Written as DNA, the CDR3 is TGTGCCAGCTCACCACAACAGGGGGTATTTGAAGCTTTCTTT. Full variable domain (rest looked up from reference TRBV18 and TRBJ1-1): NAGVMQNPRHLVRRRGQEARLRCSPMKGHSHVYWYRQLPEEGLKFMVYLQKENIIDESGMPKERFSAEFPKEGPSILRIQQVVRGDSAAYFCASSPQQGVFEAFFGQGTRLTVV.

The chain combines TRBV12-3 or TRBV12-4 with TRBJ1-1, with unresolved D. V dropped 7 bases and J dropped 6 bases, with 12 bases sitting between them. This CDR3 comprises 12 residues. The CDR3 loop reads CASNRGSSEAFF. The CDR3 bases are TGTGCCAGCAATCGGGGAAGCTCTGAAGCTTTCTTT.

V and J are TRBV27 and TRBJ1-2; TRBD1 aligns across 9 bases. This CDR3 is built from 13 residues. V lost 4 bases, J lost 7 bases, and 4 bases stayed unmatched. Per the germline V gene, CDR1 is MNHEY and CDR2 is SMNVEV (reference sequence). CDR3 DNA: TGTGCCAGCAGTTCGGACAGGGGTTCTGGCTACACCTTC. Translation gives CASSSDRGSGYTF.

The chain uses TRBV19 and TRBJ2-2; TRBD1 might be the D (6 bases). The CDR3 is made up of 14 amino acids. Trimming shortened V by 4 bases and J by 4 bases, and 10 bases separated the two germline ends. The germline gives CDR1 LNHDA, CDR2 SQIVND (reference sequence). CDR3 coding DNA: TGTGCCAGTAGTAAACAGGGTAGCACCGGGGAGCTGTTTTTT. It is translated as CASSKQGSTGELFF.

The chain has TRBV18 and TRBJ1-3; D is possibly TRBD1 (6 bases). The CDR3 loop spans 14 amino acids. V lost 4 bases and J 4 bases, leaving 11 bases between the germline ends. CDR1 and CDR2 from the germline V gene are KGHSH and LQKENI. In DNA, the CDR3 is TGTGCCAGCTCACTACAGGGAAACGGAAACACCATATATTTT. It is translated as CASSLQGNGNTIYF.

The rearrangement joins TRBV27 to TRBJ1-2; D is unresolved. The CDR3 totals 14 residues. V was trimmed by 6 bases and J by 5 bases, leaving 16 bases between them. Germline V gene lookup returns CDR1 MNHEY and CDR2 SMNVEV (reference sequence). As DNA, the CDR3 is TGTGCCAGCAGAGCGGGCCAGGCCTCATATGGCTACACCTTC. Amino acids: CASRAGQASYGYTF.

V usage is TRBV10-3 and J usage is TRBJ2-1; 14 bases are a match to TRBD2. Germline-derived CDR1 and CDR2 are ENHRY and SYGVKD. V trimming: 2 bases; J trimming: 7 bases; junction bases outside the gene matches: 4. CDR3 length: 16 amino acids. The chain's CDR3 is CAISERTSGRRNEQFF. The CDR3 DNA follows: TGTGCCATCAGTGAGAGGACTAGCGGGAGGAGGAATGAGCAGTTCTTC.

CDR3 sequence (DNA): TGTGCCAGCAGCACACTAGCGGTCGCTAGCACAGATACGCAGTATTTT. It yields the protein CASSTLAVASTDTQYF. J is TRBJ2-3 and V is TRBV13; 8 bases line up with TRBD2. CDR1 PRHDT and CDR2 FYEKMQ come from the germline V gene (reference sequence). Trimming took 5 bases from V and 0 from J; bases not matched to a gene: 7. The CDR3 covers 16 residues. Complete variable domain (other parts from reference TRBV13 and TRBJ2-3): AAGVIQSPRHLIKEKRETATLKCYPIPRHDTVYWYQQGPGQDPQFLISFYEKMQSDKGSIPDRFSAQQFSDYHSELNMSSLELGDSALYFCASSTLAVASTDTQYFGPGTRLTVL.

V gene TRBV5-1 combines with J gene TRBJ2-7; no reliable D call. The CDR3 has 13 residues. Trimming cost V 1 base and J 3 bases, with 8 bases left between them. Germline lookup yields CDR1 SGHRS and CDR2 YFSETQ. CDR3 coding DNA: TGCGCCAGCAGCTTGATCGCAGACTACGAGCAGTACTTC. It yields the protein CASSLIADYEQYF.

In its sample, this clone was seen a few times. The same CDR3 arises from other DNA sequences in this sample as well. This chain joins TRBV5-1 and TRBJ2-3; 8 positions match TRBD1. Germline V gives CDR1 SGHRS, CDR2 YFSETQ. CDR3 length: 17 residues. V lost 2 bases to trimming and J lost 0 bases; unmatched junction nucleotides: 8. In nucleotides, the CDR3 is TGCGCCAGCAGCTTAGGGACAGGCGGCTCTAGCACAGATACGCAGTATTTT. Residues: CASSLGTGGSSTDTQYF.

The chain carries TRBV19 and TRBJ1-1, with D unclear. The CDR3 has 13 amino acids. CDR1 and CDR2 (germline): LNHDA, SQIVND (reference sequence). The CDR3 DNA sequence: TGTGCAGCCTCCTGGACTCGGAACACTGAAGCTTTCTTT. Its translation is CAASWTRNTEAFF.

V is TRBV5-6 and J is TRBJ2-1; perhaps TRBD2 as D (6 bases). The CDR3 sequence is 13 residues long. V was clipped by 2 bases and J by 14 bases, with 17 bases between them. CDR1 is SGHDT, CDR2 YYEEEE, per germline. The CDR3 DNA follows: TGTGCCAGCAGCTTTACTGTTGGGACTCAGGAGTTCTTC. Protein product: CASSFTVGTQEFF. Full variable domain (missing parts from reference TRBV5-6 and TRBJ2-1): DAGVTQSPTHLIKTRGQQVTLRCSPKSGHDTVSWYQQALGQGPQFIFQYYEEEERQRGNFPDRFSGHQFPNYSSELNVNALLLGDSALYLCASSFTVGTQEFFGPGTRLTVL.

The chain employs TRBV7-6 and TRBJ2-3; D ambiguous. CDR1 is SGHVS, CDR2 FNYEAQ, per germline. The CDR3 is 16 residues long. Deletions cut 1 base from V and 0 bases from J, with 11 bases between. CDR3 sequence: CASSLGTPISTDTQYF. The CDR3, as DNA: TGTGCCAGCAGCTTAGGTACTCCTATAAGCACAGATACGCAGTATTTT.

CDR3 DNA sequence: TGTGCCAGCAGCCAGGGCCCAGGGGGGAACACTGAAGCTTTCTTT. This gives the protein CASSQGPGGNTEAFF. V gene TRBV11-3 combines with J gene TRBJ1-1; 7 bases line up with TRBD1. CDR1 and CDR2 (germline): SGHNT, YENEEA. The V segment lost 5 bases and the J segment 1 base; nucleotides outside the gene matches: 7. This CDR3 is 15 amino acids long.

This chain links TRBV7-8 with TRBJ1-2; weak D call: TRBD1 (5 bases). Trimming removed 1 base from V and 8 bases from J, with 11 bases in between. Looked up from germline, CDR1 is SGHVS and CDR2 is FQNEAQ. The length of the CDR3 is 13 residues. CDR3: CASSLEGGVGYTF. Written as DNA, the CDR3 is TGTGCCAGCAGCTTAGAGGGAGGGGTGGGCTACACCTTC.

The chain couples TRBV2 to TRBJ2-1, with D possibly matching TRBD2 (5 bases). The CDR3 has 14 residues. CDR1 is SNHLY and CDR2 is FYNNEI in the germline V gene. V shed 4 bases and J shed 7 bases, with 14 bases lying between them. CDR3 protein: CASSAGFSGNEQFF. The CDR3 nucleotides are TGTGCCAGCAGTGCGGGGTTTAGTGGGAATGAGCAGTTCTTC.

The gene calls are TRBV25-1 and TRBJ1-2; tentative D call: TRBD1 (6 bases). Trimming removed 3 bases from V and 6 bases from J, with 8 bases in between. The CDR3 sequence is 12 residues long. The germline V gene has CDR1 MGHDK and CDR2 SYGVNS. CDR3 nucleotides: TGTGCCAGCAGTGATGCAGGGGATGGCTACACCTTC. This gives the protein CASSDAGDGYTF.

The chain has TRBV10-3 and TRBJ2-1; 9 nucleotides align to TRBD2. Germline-derived CDR1 and CDR2 are ENHRY and SYGVKD. The V and J ends lost 5 bases and 7 bases, in that order; junction bases with no gene match: 9. CDR3 size: 15 residues. For the CDR3, the DNA is TGTGCCATCAGTCCGGAGGGGACTAGCTGGAATGAGCAGTTCTTC. Translating it yields CAISPEGTSWNEQFF.

The chain carries TRBV6-2 or TRBV6-3 and TRBJ2-1, with 9 bases aligning to TRBD2. Germline assignment: CDR1 MNHEY and CDR2 SVGEGT. After removal of 3 bases from V and 7 bases from J, the junction contained 19 bases not matched to a gene. This CDR3 contains 19 residues. The DNA for the CDR3 is TGTGCCAGCAGTTATGAAGTACTCGGGCTAGCGGGATTAAGGAATGAGCAGTTCTTC. This translates into CASSYEVLGLAGLRNEQFF.

The rearrangement uses TRBV6-2 or TRBV6-3 and TRBJ2-2; 7 nucleotides match TRBD1. Germline values: CDR1 MNHEY, CDR2 SVGEGT. The CDR3 has 16 amino acids. After removal of 1 base from V and 1 base from J, the junction contained 3 bases not matched to a gene. CDR3 region: CASSYWGTVNTGELFF. As DNA, the CDR3 is TGTGCCAGCAGTTACTGGGGGACAGTGAACACCGGGGAGCTGTTTTTT.